The clone carrying this T cell receptor beta chain showed up just a few times. Its matching antigen is unknown. This sample was included in a study of beta chain features in type 1 diabetes. Whole-study results and caveats: Type 1 diabetes patients had moderately but significantly shorter TCRB CDR3s in all four CD4+ subsets.

Sorted populations all exceeded 98% purity. The ends lost 5 bases at V and 6 bases at J; junction bases unmatched: 17. The CDR3 has 17 amino acids. Germline assignment: CDR1 SGHTA and CDR2 FQGNSA. What was sequenced were expressed TCRB transcripts, since all of the isolated RNA had been reverse transcribed. Profiling relied on immunoSEQ multiplex PCR, and the TCRdb table lists in-frame clones only, not all of them. This sample has 150,000 to 200,000 clones, with about 10% found just once. The sequenced sample was central memory CD4+ T cells from blood. This chain links TRBV7-2 with TRBJ2-7; the match to TRBD2 covers 9 bases. This sequence originates from a woman in her 30s with type 1 diabetes. The chain's CDR3 is CASSRGTVAGELVEQYF. DNA for the CDR3: TGTGCCAGCAGCCGAGGAACAGTAGCGGGAGAACTCGTCGAGCAGTACTTC. The complete variable domain, with remaining parts taken from reference TRBV7-2 and TRBJ2-7, reads GAGVSQSPSNKVTEKGKDVELRCDPISGHTALYWYRQSLGQGLEFLIYFQGNSAPDKSGLPSDRFSAERTGGSVSTLTIQRTQQEDSAVYLCASSRGTVAGELVEQYFGPGTRLTVT.